The clone carrying this TCR beta chain was recorded at least ten times. The entry originates in a study of T cells after yellow fever vaccination. TCRdb itself ran the 5' RACE reads through MiXCR, one entry per CDR3 protein. The table includes tens of thousands of distinct CDR3 sequences, roughly 3.3% detected once. Germline loops: CDR1 SGHRS, CDR2 YFSETQ. V trimming: 2 bases; J trimming: 4 bases; junction bases outside the gene matches: 3. The CDR3 is 14 residues long. Study conclusions and caveats: Nearly all vaccine-responding clonotypes were undetectable in sorted memory subsets on day 0. Clones that expanded after primary vaccination mostly reappeared after the booster (96% CD4, roughly 90% CD8). A small share of clonotypes appeared in both CD4 and CD8 compartments.

This TCR was recovered from a man younger than 30 who received the YFV17D yellow fever vaccine. The gene calls are TRBV5-1 and TRBJ2-3; TRBD2 agrees at 8 bases. Sequenced material: PBMCs, either bulk or a sorted T-cell subset (CD4+, CD8+, memory, or dextramer-sorted; not recorded which), taken more than 40 days after the first yellow fever vaccination. The CDR3 DNA follows: TGCGCCAGCAGCTTTTACGGGGGGGCAGATACGCAGTATTTT. It specifies CASSFYGGADTQYF. The full variable domain, with the rest looked up from reference TRBV5-1 and TRBJ2-3, is KAGVTQTPRYLIKTRGQQVTLSCSPISGHRSVSWYQQTPGQGLQFLFEYFSETQRNKGNFPGRFSGRQFSNSRSEMNVSTLELGDSALYLCASSFYGGADTQYFGPGTRLTVL.